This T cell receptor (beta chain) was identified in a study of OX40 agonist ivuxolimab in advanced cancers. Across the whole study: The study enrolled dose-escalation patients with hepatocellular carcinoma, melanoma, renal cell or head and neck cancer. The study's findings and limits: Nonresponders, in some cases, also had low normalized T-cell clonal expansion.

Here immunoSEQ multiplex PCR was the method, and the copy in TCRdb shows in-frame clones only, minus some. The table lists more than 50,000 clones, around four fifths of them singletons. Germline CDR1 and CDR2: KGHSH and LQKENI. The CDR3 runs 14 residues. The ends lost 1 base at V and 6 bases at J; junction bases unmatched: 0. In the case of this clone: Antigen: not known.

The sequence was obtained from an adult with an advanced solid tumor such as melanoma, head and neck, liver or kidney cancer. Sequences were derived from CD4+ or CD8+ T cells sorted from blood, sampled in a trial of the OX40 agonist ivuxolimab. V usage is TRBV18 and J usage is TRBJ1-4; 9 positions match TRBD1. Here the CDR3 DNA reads TGTGCCAGCTCACCACGACAGGGGGATGAAAAACTGTTTTTT. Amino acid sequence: CASSPRQGDEKLFF.